A selection of T cell receptor beta chains follows, all from one sample in a study of blood T cell repertoires in COVID-19. The assay was immunoSEQ multiplex PCR, and TCRdb's table has in-frame clones only and misses some. The table includes fewer than 200,000 clones, 85% to 90% detected once. The sample was peripheral blood. The receptors stem from a man in his fifties or sixties who had recovered from COVID-19. The CDR3 runs from the conserved cysteine through the conserved F or W. Each record gives: clone size, V gene, J gene, D gene, CDR3 length, CDR3 protein, CDR3 DNA. A D gene is named only where the DNA matches it firmly. Not all rows give a size; the values are once, few, many and, for expanded clones, a class.

clone_size: NA; v_call: TRBV9; j_call: TRBJ1-6; d_call: TRBD1; cdr3_length: 16; cdr3_aa: CASSSTTGSYNSPLHF; cdr3_nt: TGTGCCAGCAGCTCTACGACAGGGTCCTATAATTCACCCCTCCACTTT
clone_size: NA; v_call: TRBV2; j_call: TRBJ2-3; d_call: TRBD2; cdr3_length: 16; cdr3_aa: CASSEPTSGSTDTQYF; cdr3_nt: TGTGCCAGCAGTGAACCGACTAGCGGGAGCACAGATACGCAGTATTTT
clone_size: NA; v_call: TRBV18; j_call: TRBJ2-7; d_call: TRBD1; cdr3_length: 19; cdr3_aa: CASSLDRGPSSSGSYEQYF; cdr3_nt: TGTGCCAGCTCACTGGACAGGGGTCCATCTAGCTCGGGGTCCTACGAGCAGTACTTC
clone_size: NA; v_call: TRBV9; j_call: TRBJ2-2; d_call: TRBD2; cdr3_length: 16; cdr3_aa: CASSVVGGGADGELFF; cdr3_nt: TGTGCCAGCAGCGTAGTAGGCGGGGGGGCCGACGGGGAGCTGTTTTTT
clone_size: NA; v_call: TRBV6-5; j_call: TRBJ1-2; d_call: NA; cdr3_length: 13; cdr3_aa: CASRTGINYGYTF; cdr3_nt: TGTGCCAGCAGGACCGGGATTAACTATGGCTACACCTTC
clone_size: NA; v_call: TRBV28; j_call: TRBJ2-7; d_call: NA; cdr3_length: 15; cdr3_aa: CASSLPATEMYEQYF; cdr3_nt: TGTGCCAGCAGTTTGCCCGCGACAGAGATGTACGAGCAGTACTTC
clone_size: NA; v_call: TRBV28; j_call: TRBJ1-4; d_call: TRBD1; cdr3_length: 16; cdr3_aa: CASTQGGAVTNEKLFF; cdr3_nt: TGTGCCAGCACGCAAGGGGGCGCTGTGACTAATGAAAAACTGTTTTTT
clone_size: once; v_call: TRBV5-1; j_call: TRBJ2-7; d_call: TRBD2; cdr3_length: 16; cdr3_aa: CASSPGLAPSSYEQYF; cdr3_nt: TGCGCCAGCAGCCCGGGACTAGCGCCTAGCTCCTACGAGCAGTACTTC
clone_size: NA; v_call: TRBV6-2/TRBV6-3; j_call: TRBJ2-7; d_call: TRBD2; cdr3_length: 18; cdr3_aa: CASNPTPGLAGGYYEQYF; cdr3_nt: TGTGCCAGCAACCCGACTCCGGGACTAGCGGGAGGGTACTACGAGCAGTACTTC
clone_size: NA; v_call: TRBV21-1; j_call: TRBJ2-5; d_call: NA; cdr3_length: 16; cdr3_aa: CASSKVERTGRETQYF; cdr3_nt: TGTGCCAGCAGCAAAGTAGAGAGGACAGGTCGAGAGACCCAGTACTTC
clone_size: NA; v_call: TRBV7-9; j_call: TRBJ1-5; d_call: NA; cdr3_length: 14; cdr3_aa: CASSSPGGNQPQHF; cdr3_nt: TGTGCCAGCAGTTCACCAGGGGGCAATCAGCCCCAGCATTTT
clone_size: NA; v_call: TRBV28; j_call: TRBJ1-2; d_call: TRBD1; cdr3_length: 14; cdr3_aa: CASSRQGTNYGYTF; cdr3_nt: TGTGCCAGCAGCCGACAGGGGACTAACTATGGCTACACCTTC
clone_size: NA; v_call: TRBV19; j_call: TRBJ1-2; d_call: NA; cdr3_length: 13; cdr3_aa: CASSNPGVFGYTF; cdr3_nt: TGTGCCAGTAGTAACCCCGGAGTCTTCGGCTACACCTTC
clone_size: NA; v_call: TRBV7-2; j_call: TRBJ2-3; d_call: NA; cdr3_length: 14; cdr3_aa: CASSLARGTDTQYF; cdr3_nt: TGTGCCAGCAGCTTAGCCAGGGGAACAGATACGCAGTATTTT